This TCR beta chain was retrieved from a study of blood T cell repertoires in COVID-19. Overall study: Acute and convalescent COVID-19 samples came from the United States, Italy and Spain. T cells, B-cell-depleted T cells, or PBMCs supplied cDNA or gDNA.

This clone has just one count. Authors' methods: Reference gene primer amplification in the assay estimated nucleated cell counts. Measured with immunoSEQ multiplex PCR; TCRdb has only the in-frame clones, and not every one. Clonal size and the V and J genes are those of that table, whereas D and trimming came from the DNA. The table lists under 150,000 clones, about 85% of them singletons. What was sequenced was peripheral blood. This sequence was found in a human donor in a cohort sampled during active COVID-19.

DNA of the CDR3: TGTGCCAGCAGCCAGGGACTAGCGGGGGGGCTAAACACCGGGGAGCTGTTTTTT. It codes for CASSQGLAGGLNTGELFF. V usage is TRBV3-1 (or the pseudogene TRBV3-2) and J usage is TRBJ2-2; 16 bases fit TRBD2. The CDR3 is 18 amino acids. Germline V CDR1 and CDR2: LGHDT, YNNKEL (reference sequence). J gave up 2 bases and V 3 bases, and 3 bases lay outside the gene matches.